Listed here is a single T cell receptor beta chain. The target antigen is unknown. Here immunoSEQ multiplex PCR was the method, and the copy in TCRdb shows in-frame clones only, minus some. In the table there are a few hundred thousand clones, approximately 88% of which are singletons. This record belongs to a study of cytomegalovirus exposure and HLA in healthy donors. At the level of the study: The 120 validation repertoires used the same platform as the 550 to 700 first-cohort repertoires (as reported by a later analysis).

V was cut by 10 bases and J by 2 bases, with 12 bases left in between. Germline assignment: CDR1 MNHNS and CDR2 SASEGT. The CDR3 extends over 12 amino acids. Findings and limits, study-wide: Researchers catalogued approximately 160 TCR beta chains as cytomegalovirus-associated.

The chain combines TRBV6-1 with TRBJ2-7, with D perhaps matching TRBD2 (6 bases). Sample: PBMCs. The sequence was collected from a woman in her twenties or thirties in good health and CMV-seropositive. CDR3 sequence (DNA): TGTGCCACCTTGCGGGGTACCTACGAGCAGTACTTC. It is translated as CATLRGTYEQYF.